Below, 10 T cell receptor beta chains from the same sample are listed, as sequenced in a study of T-cell reconstitution after alpha-beta-depleted transplantation in children. This sample's TCRbeta library carried unique molecular identifier barcodes. TCRdb passed the PCR reads through MiXCR, listing each CDR3 protein once. The table shows about 420,000 distinct CDR3 sequences, with approximately 11% occurring only once. This material consisted of PBMCs from the stem cell graft donor, taken from the stem cell graft. The receptors originated from a human donor who donated a stem cell graft to a child with acute myeloid leukemia.

V gene TRBV29-1 combines with J gene TRBJ1-4; D is unclear. Germline values: CDR1 SQVTM, CDR2 ANQGSEA. Between the trimmed V and J ends, which lost 6 bases and 0 bases, there was a span of 29 bases. The CDR3 contains 20 residues. CDR3 coding DNA: TGCAGCGTCCTACTTTTCCCGGGGATAGAACGAGTGGCAACTAATGAAAAACTGTTTTTT. Protein: CSVLLFPGIERVATNEKLFF.

This clonotype was recorded at least ten times. This chain links TRBV29-1 with TRBJ2-7; tentatively, D is TRBD1 (5 bases). Per the germline V gene, CDR1 is SQVTM and CDR2 is ANQGSEA. The CDR3 has 13 amino acids. V lost 2 bases, J lost 2 bases, and 10 bases lay in between. CDR3 bases: TGCAGCGTTGAAAATCAGGGAACCTACGAGCAGTACTTC. Translated: CSVENQGTYEQYF.

This clonotype was counted at least ten times. The chain combines TRBV20-1 with TRBJ2-3; D possibly corresponds to TRBD2 (5 bases). The V gene lost 6 bases and the J gene lost 1 base, with 8 bases spanning the gap. The germline V gene encodes CDR1 DFQATT and CDR2 SNEGSKA (reference sequence). This CDR3 has 12 residues. The CDR3 region has the DNA TGCAGTGCCAACGGGGGCACAGATACGCAGTATTTT. It specifies CSANGGTDTQYF.

This clonotype has a handful of counts. The chain combines TRBV20-1 with TRBJ2-5, with 7 bases lining up with TRBD2. The CDR3 is 11 residues long. The germline V gene has CDR1 DFQATT and CDR2 SNEGSKA (reference sequence). CDR3 nucleotide sequence: TGCAGCGGACTAGTGGTGGAGACCCAGTACTTC. It encodes CSGLVVETQYF.

J is TRBJ2-7 and V is TRBV4-1, with a weak D call TRBD2 (7 bases). Germline-derived CDR1 and CDR2 are MGHRA and YSYEKL. Trimming stripped 1 base from V and 3 bases from J, with 13 bases between. CDR3 length equals 15 residues. CDR3 sequence reads: CASSQVGGLGYEQYV. For the CDR3, the DNA is TGCGCCAGCAGCCAAGTCGGGGGGCTAGGCTACGAGCAGTACGTC.

The table lists this clonotype with many counts. The V gene is TRBV5-1, the J gene TRBJ2-1, with TRBD1 matching over 7 bases. The V gene end was trimmed by 4 bases and the J gene end by 4 bases; junction bases not matched to a gene: 5. Germline V gives CDR1 SGHRS, CDR2 YFSETQ. CDR3 length: 14 amino acids. CDR3 region: CASSRQGSYNEQFF. In nucleotides, the CDR3 is TGCGCCAGCAGCCGACAGGGATCGTACAATGAGCAGTTCTTC.

The chain has TRBV7-3 and TRBJ2-3; a possible D gene is TRBD1 (5 bases). The CDR3 has 15 residues. Germline loops: CDR1 SGHTA, CDR2 FQGTGA. Trimming stripped 2 bases from V and 3 bases from J, with 12 bases between. Here the CDR3 reads CASSLEGAFTDTQYF. The DNA for the CDR3 is TGTGCCAGCAGCTTAGAAGGGGCCTTTACAGATACGCAGTATTTT.

The chain is built from TRBV5-1 and TRBJ1-1; the D is unclear. The length of the CDR3 is 15 residues. CDR1 and CDR2 from the germline V gene are SGHRS and YFSETQ. V shed 4 bases and J shed 1 base, with 14 bases lying between them. The DNA of the CDR3 is TGCGCCAGCAGCCCCGGGAGGATACAGAACACTGAAGCTTTCTTT. It translates to CASSPGRIQNTEAFF.

This sequence joins TRBV12-3 or TRBV12-4 and TRBJ2-3, with D perhaps TRBD1 (5 bases). This CDR3 region has 12 residues. V shed 6 bases and J shed 7 bases, with 11 bases lying between them. This CDR3 reads CASRIAGNTQYF. The CDR3 nucleotides read TGTGCCAGCAGGATCGCAGGGAATACGCAGTATTTT.

V and J are TRBV20-1 and TRBJ2-2; D uncertain. Germline CDR1 DFQATT, CDR2 SNEGSKA (reference sequence). V was trimmed by 0 bases and J by 5 bases, leaving 13 bases between them. This CDR3 comprises 15 residues. The CDR3, as DNA: TGCAGTGCTAGAGATCGTCGCATCGGGACCGGGGAGCTGTTTTTT. Its translation is CSARDRRIGTGELFF.